This TCR beta chain was retrieved from a study of multiple sclerosis patients with progressive multifocal leukoencephalopathy. Note on this clone: Antigen specificity is unknown.

CDR3 length equals 13 residues. Per germline, CDR1 SNHLY and CDR2 FYNNEI. V shed 4 bases, J shed 0 bases, and the junction held 0 bases outside the gene matches. The time point: around 13 months of natalizumab therapy. Controls were natalizumab-treated multiple sclerosis patients who did not develop PML, sampled longitudinally. Samples T1 and T2 were drawn at 6 and 12 months of therapy, respectively. Profiling relied on immunoSEQ multiplex PCR, and the TCRdb table lists in-frame clones only, not all of them. The sample carries about 30,000 clones, around 90% recorded once. Study-wide results and caveats: Clones expanded at PML were already present before and during natalizumab.

The genes are TRBV2 and TRBJ2-7; 7 bases agree with TRBD1. This specimen was PBMCs, taken from a patient treated with natalizumab. The receptor comes from a human donor with multiple sclerosis. The DNA of the CDR3 is TGTGCCAGCAGTGGGGACAGCTCCTACGAGCAGTACTTC. Translation gives CASSGDSSYEQYF.